This T cell receptor beta chain appears in the sequencing data of a study of T cell repertoires in cytomegalovirus infection. The V and J ends lost 2 bases and 0 bases respectively, with 11 bases between them. CDR3 length: 15 amino acids. TCRdb redid the calling of the reads with MiXCR, one entry per CDR3 protein. The table includes around 900,000 distinct CDR3 sequences, approximately 33% detected once. Note on this clonotype: Its antigen remains unknown.

The rearrangement links TRBV23-1 to TRBJ2-7; D remains unclear. TRBV23-1 belongs to the ORF category, with a function that is uncertain. This TCR was sampled from a human donor in good health (CMV status not recorded). Some clones in this sample may be carry-over from other donors' samples. The source was cultured CD8+ T cells from PBMCs, collected from culture after CMV antigen stimulation. CDR3 nucleotides: TGCGCCAGCAGTCAAATGACCGAATTCTCCTACGAGCAGTACGTC. Translated: CASSQMTEFSYEQYV.